This passage covers 18 T cell receptor beta chains from one sample sequenced in a study of identical twins. One entry per CDR3 protein, called by TCRdb with MiXCR from the 5' RACE reads. The sample holds around 530,000 distinct CDR3 sequences, 13% to 15% seen once. These same records also appear under a second study, on yellow fever vaccine responses in identical twins.

Sample: CD4+ T cells sorted from blood. These receptors were collected from a woman under 30 in good health.

This clonotype has only a few counts. CDR3 nucleotides: TGCAGTGCTCGAAAACCCACTAGCAACGAGCAGTACTTC. It specifies CSARKPTSNEQYF. The chain uses TRBV20-1 and TRBJ2-7, with D perhaps matching TRBD2 (6 bases). V was trimmed by 5 bases and J by 5 bases, leaving 16 bases between them. There are 13 residues in the CDR3. Germline V gives CDR1 DFQATT, CDR2 SNEGSKA (reference sequence).

This clonotype was detected many times. The rearrangement joins TRBV12-3 or TRBV12-4 to TRBJ2-1, with 12 bases aligning to TRBD2. The V and J ends lost 6 bases and 6 bases, in that order; junction bases with no gene match: 3. The CDR3 is made up of 14 amino acids. This CDR3 is CASRASGRGNEQFF. The CDR3 region has the DNA TGTGCCAGCAGAGCTAGCGGGAGGGGCAATGAGCAGTTCTTC.

V is TRBV7-8 and J is TRBJ2-5; weak D call: TRBD2 (6 bases). Germline CDR1 SGHVS, CDR2 FQNEAQ. The CDR3 is 15 amino acids. Trimming left V 1 base short and J 5 bases short, with 14 bases between. This CDR3 is CASSLDGWGRETQYF. Here the CDR3 DNA reads TGTGCCAGCAGCTTAGATGGGTGGGGGAGGGAGACCCAGTACTTC. Full variable domain (remainder filled in from reference TRBV7-8 and TRBJ2-5): GAGVSQSPRYKVAKRGQDVALRCDPISGHVSLFWYQQALGQGPEFLTYFQNEAQLDKSGLPSDRFFAERPEGSVSTLKIQRTQQEDSAVYLCASSLDGWGRETQYFGPGTRLLVL.

This clonotype was observed many times. The CDR3 coding sequence is TGTGCCAGCAGCTTAAAGCCAGGGGGCAATCAGCCCCAGCATTTT. This encodes CASSLKPGGNQPQHF. This rearrangement joins TRBV7-2 to TRBJ1-5; D is perhaps TRBD1 (6 bases). The CDR3 spans 15 residues. Germline V CDR1 and CDR2: SGHTA, FQGNSA. Trimming took 2 bases from V and 2 from J, leaving 10 bases between them.

The V gene is TRBV6-5, the J gene TRBJ1-1; 9 nucleotides match TRBD1. CDR3 length: 14 residues. V lost 5 bases and J lost 5; bases outside the gene matches: 6. CDR1 MNHEY and CDR2 SVGAGI come from the germline V gene. CDR3 region: CASSTDRGITEAFF. The CDR3 DNA is TGTGCCAGCAGTACCGACAGGGGGATTACTGAAGCTTTCTTT.

This clonotype was observed a handful of times. The chain carries TRBV2 and TRBJ2-7, with TRBD2 matching 8 bases. Losses at the gene ends were 4 bases for V and 2 bases for J; bases not matched to a gene: 4. Per the germline V gene, CDR1 is SNHLY and CDR2 is FYNNEI. The CDR3 covers 14 residues. This CDR3 is CASSGGGRTYEQYF. For the CDR3, the DNA is TGTGCCAGCAGTGGAGGCGGGAGGACCTACGAGCAGTACTTC.

This chain connects TRBV28 to TRBJ2-3; 10 nucleotides line up with TRBD2. There are 18 residues in the CDR3. Losses at the gene ends were 7 bases for V and 3 bases for J; bases not matched to a gene: 16. Germline CDR1 MDHEN, CDR2 SYDVKM. The CDR3: CASIRRLAGRLGTDTQYF. As DNA, the CDR3 is TGTGCCAGCATACGAAGACTAGCGGGCCGTCTTGGGACAGATACGCAGTATTTT.

The V gene is TRBV7-3, the J gene TRBJ2-3; D not resolved. Per germline, CDR1 SGHTA and CDR2 FQGTGA. The V gene lost 1 base and the J gene lost 1 base, with 15 bases spanning the gap. CDR3 length equals 17 residues. The CDR3 DNA is TGTGCCAGCAGCTTAATAAGGCAGGAGCTAGGCACAGATACGCAGTATTTT. It yields the protein CASSLIRQELGTDTQYF.

The V call is TRBV25-1, the J call TRBJ1-1; D not certain. Germline loops: CDR1 MGHDK, CDR2 SYGVNS. V was pared by 2 bases and J by 4 bases, with 17 bases between. The CDR3 has 16 amino acids. The DNA for the CDR3 is TGTGCCAGCAGTGAACGAACCGGACCCCGGACCACTGAAGCTTTCTTT. Encoded protein: CASSERTGPRTTEAFF.

This clonotype was observed a few times. The CDR3 sequence: CASSLGPSGTVTDTQYF. The CDR3 coding sequence is TGCGCCAGCAGCTTGGGGCCTTCCGGGACAGTCACAGATACGCAGTATTTT. This chain uses TRBV5-1 with TRBJ2-3; 7 bases line up with TRBD1. The V gene end was trimmed by 0 bases and the J gene end by 2 bases; junction bases not matched to a gene: 9. This CDR3 is 17 amino acids long. The germline CDR1 and CDR2 sequences are SGHRS and YFSETQ.

This sequence joins TRBV11-2 and TRBJ2-3; D unresolved. V was clipped by 4 bases and J by 1 base, with 12 bases between them. The germline gives CDR1 SGHAT, CDR2 FQNNGV. This CDR3 has 15 residues. Here the CDR3 DNA reads TGTGCCAGCAGCTACTCGCGACTGGGCACAGATACGCAGTATTTT. It yields the protein CASSYSRLGTDTQYF.

For the CDR3, the DNA is TGTGCCTCTAACCCGGGACAGGGGGCGAGGGGAACAGATACGCAGTATTTT. It yields the protein CASNPGQGARGTDTQYF. The V and J genes are TRBV10-3 and TRBJ2-3; 12 bases line up with TRBD1. This CDR3 is 17 amino acids long. The germline V gene encodes CDR1 ENHRY and CDR2 SYGVKD. V dropped 11 bases and J dropped 3; count of bases not matched to a gene: 15.

The chain carries TRBV12-3 or TRBV12-4 and TRBJ2-7, with 7 bases identical to TRBD1. This CDR3 contains 14 residues. V lost 5 bases to trimming and J lost 3 bases; unmatched junction nucleotides: 7. For the CDR3, the DNA is TGTGCCAGCAGTGCAGCCGGGACAGACTACGAGCAGTACTTC. It encodes CASSAAGTDYEQYF.

This clonotype has only a few counts. This chain links TRBV4-2 with TRBJ2-3; D might be TRBD2 (7 bases). CDR1 and CDR2 from the germline V gene are LGHNA and YNFKEQ. V dropped 1 base and J dropped 4 bases, with 21 bases sitting between them. The CDR3 has 18 amino acids. The CDR3 region is CASSQGGLADLGADTQYF. CDR3 sequence (DNA): TGTGCCAGCAGCCAAGGGGGGCTAGCGGACTTAGGGGCAGATACGCAGTATTTT.

This chain links TRBV3-1 with TRBJ2-1, with TRBD2 identical over 8 bases. The CDR3 extends over 15 amino acids. The germline V gene encodes CDR1 LGHDT and CDR2 YNNKEL (reference sequence). V was pared by 1 base and J by 5 bases, with 4 bases of the junction left unmatched. CDR3 sequence: CASSQVRGGHNEQFF. The CDR3 DNA follows: TGTGCCAGCAGCCAAGTACGGGGGGGCCACAATGAGCAGTTCTTC.

This clonotype showed up just a few times. The rearrangement links TRBV20-1 to TRBJ1-5; no clear D. The CDR3 has 11 amino acids. CDR1 is DFQATT, CDR2 SNEGSKA, per germline (reference sequence). V was trimmed by 1 base and J by 5 bases, leaving 3 bases between them. The CDR3 nucleotides are TGCAGTGCTAGAGGGGATCAGCCCCAGCATTTT. It yields the protein CSARGDQPQHF.

This clonotype occurred a few times. This sequence joins TRBV3-1 and TRBJ2-7; 7 nucleotides line up with TRBD2. V shed 0 bases, J shed 5 bases, and the junction held 7 bases outside the gene matches. The germline V gene encodes CDR1 LGHDT and CDR2 YNNKEL (reference sequence). The CDR3 has 15 residues. CDR3 amino acids: CASSQEALAVHEQYF. CDR3 DNA sequence: TGTGCCAGCAGCCAAGAGGCCCTAGCGGTCCACGAGCAGTACTTC.

Ten or more counts support this clonotype. The gene calls are TRBV6-2 or TRBV6-3 and TRBJ1-6; a possible D gene is TRBD1 (5 bases). CDR1 is MNHEY and CDR2 is SVGEGT in the germline V gene. Trimming took 2 bases from V and 8 from J, leaving 10 bases between them. This CDR3 comprises 14 residues. In nucleotides, the CDR3 is TGTGCCAGCAGTTACGAAATAGGGGATTCACCCCTCCACTTT. This codes for CASSYEIGDSPLHF.